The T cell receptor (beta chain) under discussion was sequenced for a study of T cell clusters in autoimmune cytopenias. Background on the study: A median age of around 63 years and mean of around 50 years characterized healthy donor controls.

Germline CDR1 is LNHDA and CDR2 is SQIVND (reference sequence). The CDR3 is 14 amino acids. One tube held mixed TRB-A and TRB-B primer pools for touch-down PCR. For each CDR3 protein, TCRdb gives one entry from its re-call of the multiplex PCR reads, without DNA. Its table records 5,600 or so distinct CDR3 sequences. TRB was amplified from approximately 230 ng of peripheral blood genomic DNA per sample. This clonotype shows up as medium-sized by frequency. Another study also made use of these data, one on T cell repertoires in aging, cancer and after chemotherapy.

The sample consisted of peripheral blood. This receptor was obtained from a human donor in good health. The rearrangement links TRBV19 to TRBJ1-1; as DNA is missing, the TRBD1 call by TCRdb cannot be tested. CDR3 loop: CASSARQGRTEAFF.